The text below deals with one T cell receptor (beta chain). Deletions cut 4 bases from V and 2 bases from J, with 9 bases between. Germline V gene lookup returns CDR1 SGHDN and CDR2 FVKESK. The CDR3 sequence is 14 residues long. The data were taken from a study of shared clonotypes between healthy human individuals. TCRdb's copy holds only in-frame clones and misses some; the assay was immunoSEQ multiplex PCR. The data contain 2 million to 2.5 million clones, 80% to 95% of them singletons. The sequence came from a man younger than 30 in good health. Some clones in this sample may be carry-over from other donors' samples. The V and J genes are TRBV14 and TRBJ1-3, with D maybe TRBD1 (6 bases). Sequencing was performed on naive CD4+ T cells from PBMCs. Subset: CD45RA+ positively selected. This CDR3 reads CASSLAGAGNTIYF. CDR3 bases: TGTGCCAGCAGCCTCGCAGGGGCTGGAAACACCATATATTTT. Variable domain in full (rest from reference TRBV14 and TRBJ1-3): EAGVTQFPSHSVIEKGQTVTLRCDPISGHDNLYWYRRVMGKEIKFLLHFVKESKQDESGMPNNRFLAERTGGTYSTLKVQPAELEDSGVYFCASSLAGAGNTIYFGEGSWLTVV.